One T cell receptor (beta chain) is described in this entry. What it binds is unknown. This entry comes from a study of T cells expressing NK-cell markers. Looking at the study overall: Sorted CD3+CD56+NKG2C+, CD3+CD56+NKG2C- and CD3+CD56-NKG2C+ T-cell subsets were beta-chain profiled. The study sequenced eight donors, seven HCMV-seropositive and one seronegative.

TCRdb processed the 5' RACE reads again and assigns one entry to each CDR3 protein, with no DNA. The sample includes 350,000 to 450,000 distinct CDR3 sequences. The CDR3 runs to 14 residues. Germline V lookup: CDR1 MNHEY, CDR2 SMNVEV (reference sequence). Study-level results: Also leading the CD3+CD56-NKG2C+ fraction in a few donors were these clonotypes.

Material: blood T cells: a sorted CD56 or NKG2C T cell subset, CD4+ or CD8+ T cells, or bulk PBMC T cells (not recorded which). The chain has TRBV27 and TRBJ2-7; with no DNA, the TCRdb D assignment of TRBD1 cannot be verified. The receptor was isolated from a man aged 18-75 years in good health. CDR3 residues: CASSLAQGNYEQYF.